Each of the 11 T cell receptor beta chains below was sequenced from the same sample in a study. TCRdb re-derived calls from the RT-PCR reads in MiXCR, one entry per CDR3 protein. In the table there are about 680,000 distinct CDR3 sequences, more than 13% of which are singletons. The sequencing input was memory CD4+ T cells from blood. Receptors were obtained from a female donor in good health, serving as a healthy control.

This clonotype was detected ten times or more. The J gene is TRBJ2-1, the V gene TRBV7-3, with D possibly matching TRBD2 (5 bases). CDR3 length equals 15 residues. The V and J ends lost 2 bases and 7 bases respectively, with 15 bases between them. The germline V gene has CDR1 SGHTA and CDR2 FQGTGA. CDR3 amino acids: CASSLESYWTNEQFF. CDR3 nucleotide sequence: TGTGCCAGCAGCTTAGAAAGCTATTGGACTAATGAGCAGTTCTTC. Looking up the rest from reference TRBV7-3 and TRBJ2-1 gives the full variable domain: GAGVSQTPSNKVTEKGKYVELRCDPISGHTALYWYRQSLGQGPEFLIYFQGTGAADDSGLPNDRFFAVRPEGSVSTLKIQRTERGDSAVYLCASSLESYWTNEQFFGPGTRLTVL.

V usage is TRBV6-5 and J usage is TRBJ1-2; no firm D call. V was trimmed by 4 bases and J by 7 bases, leaving 13 bases between them. Per germline, CDR1 MNHEY and CDR2 SVGAGI. CDR3 length equals 13 residues. Written as DNA, the CDR3 is TGTGCCAGCAGTTTGGCCGCGGGCGGTGGCTACACCTTC. Amino acid sequence: CASSLAAGGGYTF.

The rearrangement uses TRBV20-1 and TRBJ2-4; D remains unclear. CDR3 length: 11 amino acids. Germline V gives CDR1 DFQATT, CDR2 SNEGSKA (reference sequence). V dropped 7 bases and J dropped 1 base, with 5 bases sitting between them. DNA for the CDR3: TGCAGTGTGTGGGCCAAAAACATTCAGTACTTC. This encodes CSVWAKNIQYF.

This clonotype was counted a few times. The chain carries TRBV20-1 and TRBJ2-1; D remains unclear. V was cut by 2 bases and J by 4 bases, with 9 bases left in between. The CDR3 is 13 residues long. The germline gives CDR1 DFQATT, CDR2 SNEGSKA (reference sequence). The CDR3 region is CSARRVGYNEQFF. Here the CDR3 DNA reads TGCAGTGCTAGACGTGTGGGTTACAATGAGCAGTTCTTC.

To note about this clonotype: With a much larger clone just one base away, this may be a read error. This chain links TRBV3-1 with TRBJ1-1; 9 positions match TRBD1. CDR1 is LGHDT and CDR2 is YNNKEL in the germline V gene (reference sequence). This CDR3 has 15 residues. The J segment lost 4 bases and the V segment lost 4 bases, leaving 7 bases of the junction unmatched. CDR3 DNA sequence: TGTGCCAGCAGCCCAACTGGACAGGGGACCACTGAAGCTTTCTTT. Protein: CASSPTGQGTTEAFF.

This clonotype occurred many times. Written as DNA, the CDR3 is TGCGCCAGCACTCCGGGGAACACCGGGGAGCTGTTTTTT. Protein sequence: CASTPGNTGELFF. This chain connects TRBV5-1 to TRBJ2-2; no clear D gene. V dropped 6 bases and J dropped 1 base, with 7 bases sitting between them. The CDR3 contains 13 residues. The germline V gene encodes CDR1 SGHRS and CDR2 YFSETQ.

This clonotype appeared many times. The J gene is TRBJ2-3, the V gene TRBV20-1; D is tentatively TRBD1 or TRBD2 (5 bases each). Germline V gives CDR1 DFQATT, CDR2 SNEGSKA (reference sequence). This CDR3 contains 15 residues. The germline V and J ends were trimmed by 5 bases and 3 bases, with 18 bases remaining between them. CDR3 sequence: CSAPGRGSETDTQYF. The CDR3 DNA reads as TGCAGTGCTCCAGGGCGAGGGAGTGAGACAGATACGCAGTATTTT.

This clonotype came up many times. This chain uses TRBV5-1 with TRBJ1-1; a weak D match, TRBD1 (5 bases). The CDR3 runs 14 residues. Germline CDR1 reads SGHRS; CDR2 reads YFSETQ. V was trimmed by 4 bases and J by 4 bases, leaving 14 bases between them. DNA for the CDR3: TGCGCCAGCAGCCCCCGGGACCCGGGCACTGAAGCTTTCTTT. It is translated as CASSPRDPGTEAFF.

The chain's CDR3 is CASSPGLAGGPGSNTGELFF. The CDR3 DNA sequence: TGCGCCAGCAGCCCGGGACTAGCGGGAGGGCCTGGGTCGAACACCGGGGAGCTGTTTTTT. The gene calls are TRBV5-1 and TRBJ2-2; TRBD2 agrees at 16 bases. The V gene end was trimmed by 4 bases and the J gene end by 0 bases; junction bases not matched to a gene: 9. Germline V gene lookup returns CDR1 SGHRS and CDR2 YFSETQ. The CDR3 has 20 amino acids.

The gene calls are TRBV7-3 and TRBJ2-7, with 11 bases lining up with TRBD1. V shed 3 bases and J 4 bases; nucleotides not matched to a gene: 8. CDR3 length: 16 amino acids. CDR1 and CDR2 from the germline V gene are SGHTA and FQGTGA. CDR3 nucleotides: TGTGCCAGCAGCTTCCAGGGGGGACAGGGGGTGTACGAGCAGTACTTC. Protein sequence: CASSFQGGQGVYEQYF.

This clonotype was seen a handful of times. V gene TRBV6-1 combines with J gene TRBJ1-4; no firm D call. The CDR3 sequence is 14 residues long. The V and J ends lost 5 bases and 7 bases respectively, with 14 bases between them. CDR1 and CDR2 from the germline V gene are MNHNS and SASEGT. CDR3 in DNA: TGTGCCAGCAGTCTTCGGAGGATTTCTGAAAAACTGTTTTTT. Protein product: CASSLRRISEKLFF.